This T cell receptor (beta chain) was sequenced in a study of cytomegalovirus exposure and HLA in healthy donors. Study results and limitations: In a later analysis, specific HLA alleles were associated with 15,000 to 20,000 TCR beta sequences at a 0.05 false discovery rate. Apart from CMV serostatus, no immune exposure information was available.

PCR was performed using 60 Vbeta and 13 Jbeta primers. Assay used: immunoSEQ multiplex PCR; TCRdb lists only in-frame clones, some missing. The sample yields 99,000 or so clones, more than 9.5% seen once. As regards this clone: Antigen unknown.

Sequencing was performed on PBMCs. The clonotype was recovered from a man aged 35-49 years in good health and CMV-seropositive.

CDR3 sequence: CASSGSLAGDTQYF. The CDR3 coding sequence is TGCGCCAGCAGTGGGAGCTTAGCGGGAGATACGCAGTATTTT. The chain joins TRBV10-1 to TRBJ2-3, with 7 bases matching TRBD2. CDR1 and CDR2 from the germline V gene are WNHNN and SYGVQD (reference sequence). V dropped 4 bases and J dropped 5; count of bases not matched to a gene: 6. The CDR3 loop spans 14 amino acids.